These T cell receptor beta chains were read from a single sample in a study of T cells in localized non-small cell lung cancer. Sequencing used immunoSEQ multiplex PCR; TCRdb keeps in-frame clones, though not all of them. The sample shows around 8,000 clones, under 95% of them seen only once. The source material was peripheral blood mononuclear cells, sampled before any cancer treatment. Source of these receptors: a male donor older than 55 with stage II lung adenocarcinoma. CDR3s include the opening cysteine and the closing phenylalanine or tryptophan. The D gene is left open where the match is weak. A clone size is listed for some rows: how often the clone was seen (once, few, many), or a class if it is expanded.

CDR3nt: TGCGCCAGCAGCTCCCCCCGGGGATCGGAGACCAAAAACATTCAGTACTTC
CDR3aa: CASSSPRGSETKNIQYF
j_gene: TRBJ2-4
abundance: -
v_gene: TRBV5-1
d_gene: -

CDR3nt: TGTGCCAGTAGTATGAGGAGCTCTGGAAACACCATATATTTT
CDR3aa: CASSMRSSGNTIYF
j_gene: TRBJ1-3
abundance: -
v_gene: TRBV19
d_gene: -

CDR3nt: TGTGCCAGCAGCGCTCAGGCTCGGGGGGGCGCGTACGAGCAGTACTTC
CDR3aa: CASSAQARGGAYEQYF
j_gene: TRBJ2-7
abundance: once
v_gene: TRBV13
d_gene: TRBD2

CDR3nt: TGCGCCAGCAGCTTGGGGGGGCAAGGATTGGTCGGAGGTGAAGCTTTCTTT
CDR3aa: CASSLGGQGLVGGEAFF
j_gene: TRBJ1-1
abundance: -
v_gene: TRBV5-1
d_gene: -

CDR3nt: TGTGCCAGCAGCTCTTGGACAGGTGTAAATCAGCCCCAGCATTTT
CDR3aa: CASSSWTGVNQPQHF
j_gene: TRBJ1-5
abundance: once
v_gene: TRBV7-8
d_gene: TRBD1

CDR3nt: TGTGCCAGCAGTCGGGTCTCGGGACTAGCGCAAGAGACCCAGTACTTC
CDR3aa: CASSRVSGLAQETQYF
j_gene: TRBJ2-5
abundance: -
v_gene: TRBV5-4
d_gene: TRBD2

CDR3nt: TGTGCCAGTAGTATAGATACGACAGCTGACGCCTATAATTCACCCCTCCACTTT
CDR3aa: CASSIDTTADAYNSPLHF
j_gene: TRBJ1-6
abundance: -
v_gene: TRBV19
d_gene: -

CDR3nt: TGTGCCAGCAGCTTACGCCGGGACAGGGGGTGGGAGACCCAGTACTTC
CDR3aa: CASSLRRDRGWETQYF
j_gene: TRBJ2-5
abundance: -
v_gene: TRBV5-5
d_gene: TRBD1

CDR3nt: TGTGCCAGCAGCTCCCTCGTCCGGGTAAGAGCGGATACGCAGTATTTT
CDR3aa: CASSSLVRVRADTQYF
j_gene: TRBJ2-3
abundance: -
v_gene: TRBV5-6
d_gene: -

CDR3nt: TGTGCCAGCAGCGCCTCCCCTCCAAATGAGCAGTTCTTC
CDR3aa: CASSASPPNEQFF
j_gene: TRBJ2-1
abundance: once
v_gene: TRBV9
d_gene: -

CDR3nt: TGTGCCAGCAGCTCGAGGGAATATAATTCACCCCTCCACTTT
CDR3aa: CASSSREYNSPLHF
j_gene: TRBJ1-6
abundance: -
v_gene: TRBV13
d_gene: -

CDR3nt: TGTGCCAGCAGGACCCCGGGGAGCTCTGGAAACACCATATATTTT
CDR3aa: CASRTPGSSGNTIYF
j_gene: TRBJ1-3
abundance: once
v_gene: TRBV6-6
d_gene: -

CDR3nt: TGTGCCAGCAGTGTAACCAGGACCGATACGCAGTATTTT
CDR3aa: CASSVTRTDTQYF
j_gene: TRBJ2-3
abundance: -
v_gene: TRBV27
d_gene: -

CDR3nt: TGTGCCAGCAGTGAGAACGGGGAGGTAGGAGGCTACACCTTC
CDR3aa: CASSENGEVGGYTF
j_gene: TRBJ1-2
abundance: -
v_gene: TRBV2
d_gene: -

CDR3nt: TGCGCCACCCGGACTAGCGGGGCGGCAGATACGCAGTATTTT
CDR3aa: CATRTSGAADTQYF
j_gene: TRBJ2-3
abundance: -
v_gene: TRBV10-2
d_gene: TRBD2

CDR3nt: TGTGCCAGCAGCTTGGTCCAGGGCTCCTACGAGCAGTACTTC
CDR3aa: CASSLVQGSYEQYF
j_gene: TRBJ2-7
abundance: -
v_gene: TRBV7-2
d_gene: -

CDR3nt: TGCGCCAGCAGCTTCCCTAGGACAGGGGTGGAGGCTGAAGCTTTCTTT
CDR3aa: CASSFPRTGVEAEAFF
j_gene: TRBJ1-1
abundance: -
v_gene: TRBV5-1
d_gene: TRBD1

CDR3nt: TGCGCCAGCAGCTTACAGGACACCGGGGAGCTGTTTTTT
CDR3aa: CASSLQDTGELFF
j_gene: TRBJ2-2
abundance: -
v_gene: TRBV5-1
d_gene: -

CDR3nt: TGTGCCAGCAGCTTGGATGGGCGGACAGGGAGAACTGGCTACACCTTC
CDR3aa: CASSLDGRTGRTGYTF
j_gene: TRBJ1-2
abundance: -
v_gene: TRBV5-6
d_gene: TRBD1

CDR3nt: TGCGCCAGCAGCTTGGTACAGGGGGGGAACTACGAGCAGTACTTC
CDR3aa: CASSLVQGGNYEQYF
j_gene: TRBJ2-7
abundance: -
v_gene: TRBV5-1
d_gene: -

CDR3nt: TGTGCCAGCAGCGCCGGGAATAAGGGTCAGCCCCAGCATTTT
CDR3aa: CASSAGNKGQPQHF
j_gene: TRBJ1-5
abundance: -
v_gene: TRBV9
d_gene: -

CDR3nt: TGTGCCAGCAGCTTGTTCGGGGGGTCCCCAGATACGCAGTATTTT
CDR3aa: CASSLFGGSPDTQYF
j_gene: TRBJ2-3
abundance: -
v_gene: TRBV5-5
d_gene: TRBD2

CDR3nt: TGTGCCAGTAGTCTGAAACTGCAAAACTATGGCTACACCTTC
CDR3aa: CASSLKLQNYGYTF
j_gene: TRBJ1-2
abundance: once
v_gene: TRBV19
d_gene: -

CDR3nt: TGTGCCAGCAGCTTAGAGAAGCGCGGCAGGCAGGAGATGAACACTGAAGCTTTCTTT
CDR3aa: CASSLEKRGRQEMNTEAFF
j_gene: TRBJ1-1
abundance: -
v_gene: TRBV7-9
d_gene: -

CDR3nt: TGTGCCAGCAGTTACGCCCTCACAGCTGGAAACACCATATATTTT
CDR3aa: CASSYALTAGNTIYF
j_gene: TRBJ1-3
abundance: -
v_gene: TRBV6-5
d_gene: -

CDR3nt: TGTGCCAGCAGCGAGAGACTAGCGGGGGCCTACGAGCAGTACTTC
CDR3aa: CASSERLAGAYEQYF
j_gene: TRBJ2-7
abundance: -
v_gene: TRBV7-2
d_gene: TRBD2